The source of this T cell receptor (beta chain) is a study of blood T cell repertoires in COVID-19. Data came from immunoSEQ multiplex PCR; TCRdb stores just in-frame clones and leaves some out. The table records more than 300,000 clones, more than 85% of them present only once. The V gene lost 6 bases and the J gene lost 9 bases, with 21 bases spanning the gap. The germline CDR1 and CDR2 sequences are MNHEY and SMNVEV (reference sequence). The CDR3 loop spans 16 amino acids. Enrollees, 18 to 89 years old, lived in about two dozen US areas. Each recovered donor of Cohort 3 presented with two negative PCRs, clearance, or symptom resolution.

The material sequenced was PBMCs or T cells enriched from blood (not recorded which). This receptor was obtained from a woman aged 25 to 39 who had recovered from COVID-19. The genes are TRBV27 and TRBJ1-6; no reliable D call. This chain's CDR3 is CASSQLDGMRSSPLHF. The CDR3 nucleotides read TGTGCCAGCAGCCAACTCGACGGGATGAGGAGTTCACCCCTCCACTTT.